Below, 16 T cell receptor beta chains from the same sample are listed, as sequenced in a study of T cell responses to AZD1222 COVID-19 vaccine. Sequenced by immunoSEQ multiplex PCR; TCRdb stores in-frame clones only, minus some. The sample records 120,000 or so clones, roughly 87% being singletons. The input for sequencing was peripheral blood, taken on day 0 of AZD1222 vaccination. The receptors were sampled from an adult in good health.

This clone was detected once. The chain combines TRBV7-3 with TRBJ1-1; D not resolved. The germline V gene encodes CDR1 SGHTA and CDR2 FQGTGA. The CDR3 length is 15 residues. V was pared by 1 base and J by 0 bases, with 9 bases between. The CDR3 nucleotides are TGTGCCAGCAGCTTAAGTCCGGTTATGAACACTGAAGCTTTCTTT. Protein sequence: CASSLSPVMNTEAFF.

This clone was counted a few times. The J gene is TRBJ1-6, the V gene TRBV3-1 (or the pseudogene TRBV3-2), with no clear D. The CDR3 has 14 residues. Germline CDR1 reads LGHDT; CDR2 reads YNNKEL (reference sequence). V was shortened by 1 base and J by 10 bases, with 11 bases between the two germline ends. The CDR3 region has the DNA TGTGCCAGCAGCCAAGCAGGTTTTGGATCACCCCTCCACTTT. It is translated as CASSQAGFGSPLHF.

CDR3: CASSPTHGTGDSYEQYF. In DNA, the CDR3 is TGTGCCAGCAGCCCCACCCACGGGACAGGCGACTCCTACGAGCAGTACTTC. The genes are TRBV11-2 and TRBJ2-7; 8 nucleotides agree with TRBD1. The germline V gene has CDR1 SGHAT and CDR2 FQNNGV. With 5 bases clipped from V and 0 bases from J, the junction kept 12 bases outside the gene matches. The CDR3 sequence is 17 residues long. The full variable domain, with the rest looked up from reference TRBV11-2 and TRBJ2-7, is EAGVAQSPRYKIIEKRQSVAFWCNPISGHATLYWYQQILGQGPKLLIQFQNNGVVDDSQLPKDRFSAERLKGVDSTLKIQPAKLEDSAVYLCASSPTHGTGDSYEQYFGPGTRLTVT.

V is TRBV19 and J is TRBJ2-7; TRBD1 is a possible D gene (6 bases). The CDR3 is made up of 15 amino acids. V was pared by 5 bases and J by 5 bases, with 19 bases between. The germline V gene encodes CDR1 LNHDA and CDR2 SQIVND (reference sequence). For the CDR3, the DNA is TGTGCCAGTAGTGCCCTCCAGGGGAGATTGGACGAGCAGTACTTC. Encoded protein: CASSALQGRLDEQYF.

The sample holds one count of this clone. The V call is TRBV6-5, the J call TRBJ1-5, with D possibly being TRBD1 (5 bases). The CDR3 runs 14 residues. Germline-derived CDR1 and CDR2 are MNHEY and SVGAGI. V lost 7 bases and J lost 3, with 13 bases in between. CDR3 coding DNA: TGTGCCAGCAACCGGGGCGGGCCCAATCAGCCCCAGCATTTT. Its translation: CASNRGGPNQPQHF.

The V and J genes are TRBV30 and TRBJ1-5; D might be TRBD1 (6 bases). Germline V gene data show CDR1 as GTSNPN and CDR2 as SVGIG (reference sequence). V was pared by 2 bases and J by 1 base, with 9 bases between. This CDR3 is built from 14 residues. The CDR3: CAWSYRASNQPQHF. CDR3 nucleotides: TGTGCCTGGAGTTACAGGGCGAGCAATCAGCCCCAGCATTTT.

This clone was picked up a small number of times. V usage is TRBV4-1 and J usage is TRBJ1-5, with 7 bases identical to TRBD1. The CDR3 is 17 amino acids. CDR1 and CDR2 (germline): MGHRA, YSYEKL. V lost 4 bases, J lost 4 bases, and 13 bases stayed unmatched. The CDR3 DNA is TGCGCCAGCAGCCGCCAGGGACAGCCCGAAGGGAATCAGCCCCAGCATTTT. It yields the protein CASSRQGQPEGNQPQHF.

This clone was counted once. The chain uses TRBV11-2 and TRBJ1-2; no reliable D call. The CDR3 runs 14 residues. Looked up from germline, CDR1 is SGHAT and CDR2 is FQNNGV. V lost 6 bases to trimming and J lost 5 bases, with 16 bases between them. The CDR3 bases are TGTGCCAGCAGTTCCAAAGCCGGACCGTATGGCTACACCTTC. It yields the protein CASSSKAGPYGYTF. The full variable domain, completed using reference TRBV11-2 and TRBJ1-2, is EAGVAQSPRYKIIEKRQSVAFWCNPISGHATLYWYQQILGQGPKLLIQFQNNGVVDDSQLPKDRFSAERLKGVDSTLKIQPAKLEDSAVYLCASSSKAGPYGYTFGSGTRLTVV.

The V call is TRBV29-1, the J call TRBJ1-1; TRBD1 matches at 7 bases. Trimming at V came to 6 bases and at J to 0 bases, leaving 4 bases not matched to a gene. Germline V gives CDR1 SQVTM, CDR2 ANQGSEA. There are 13 residues in the CDR3. CDR3 bases: TGCAGCGTGGGACAGATCATGAACACTGAAGCTTTCTTT. Protein: CSVGQIMNTEAFF.

This CDR3 reads CASSLPYRTGGAGYTF. As DNA, the CDR3 is TGTGCCAGCAGCCTGCCTTACCGGACAGGGGGCGCTGGCTACACCTTC. The J gene is TRBJ1-2, the V gene TRBV3-1 (or the pseudogene TRBV3-2); 11 bases are a match to TRBD1. The CDR3 runs 16 residues. Germline trimming cut 4 bases from V and 7 bases from J; bases unmatched to any gene: 11. Germline lookup yields CDR1 LGHDT and CDR2 YNNKEL (reference sequence).

J is TRBJ1-1 and V is TRBV5-4; 8 nucleotides line up with TRBD1. Trimming removed 1 base from V and 1 base from J; junction bases left unmatched: 9. Looked up from germline, CDR1 is SGHNT and CDR2 is YYREEE (reference sequence). The CDR3 runs 17 residues. DNA for the CDR3: TGTGCCAGCAGCTTGTTTATAAGGACAGGGTGGAACACTGAAGCTTTCTTT. This gives the protein CASSLFIRTGWNTEAFF.

The chain employs TRBV24-1 and TRBJ2-2; D call uncertain. The germline V gene has CDR1 KGHDR and CDR2 SFDVKD. This CDR3 has 13 residues. V lost 3 bases, J lost 6 bases, and 7 bases lay in between. CDR3 coding DNA: TGTGCCACCAGTGATACCGGCCCCGGGGAGCTGTTTTTT. As protein: CATSDTGPGELFF.

The rearrangement uses TRBV11-2 and TRBJ2-3; D unresolved. Trimming took off 1 base at V and 0 bases at J, with 5 bases between the two ends. Germline-derived CDR1 and CDR2 are SGHAT and FQNNGV. The CDR3 is 14 amino acids. CDR3: CASSLGRSTDTQYF. CDR3 nucleotide sequence: TGTGCCAGCAGCTTAGGTCGGAGCACAGATACGCAGTATTTT.

This rearrangement joins TRBV7-9 to TRBJ2-1, with 11 bases fitting TRBD2. Germline CDR1 reads SEHNR; CDR2 reads FQNEAQ (reference sequence). CDR3 size: 17 residues. After removal of 5 bases from V and 1 base from J, the junction contained 7 bases not matched to a gene. The CDR3 spells CASSPPPSGGSYNEQFF. CDR3 nucleotide sequence: TGTGCCAGCAGCCCTCCCCCTAGCGGGGGGTCCTACAATGAGCAGTTCTTC. The variable domain in full, completed from reference TRBV7-9 and TRBJ2-1, reads DTGVSQNPRHKITKRGQNVTFRCDPISEHNRLYWYRQTLGQGPEFLTYFQNEAQLEKSRLLSDRFSAERPKGSFSTLEIQRTEQGDSAMYLCASSPPPSGGSYNEQFFGPGTRLTVL.

The CDR3 reads CASSLTGLGLGSNQPQHF. DNA of the CDR3: TGTGCCAGCAGTTTGACAGGGCTTGGGCTTGGGAGCAATCAGCCCCAGCATTTT. The chain carries TRBV28 and TRBJ1-5; 7 nucleotides align to TRBD1. This CDR3 spans 18 amino acids. The germline V gene has CDR1 MDHEN and CDR2 SYDVKM. After removal of 3 bases from V and 1 base from J, the junction contained 12 bases not matched to a gene. Using reference TRBV28 and TRBJ1-5 for the parts outside the CDR3, the full variable domain is DVKVTQSSRYLVKRTGEKVFLECVQDMDHENMFWYRQDPGLGLRLIYFSYDVKMKEKGDIPEGYSVSREKKERFSLILESASTNQTSMYLCASSLTGLGLGSNQPQHFGDGTRLSIL.

V gene TRBV30 combines with J gene TRBJ1-5, with TRBD1 matching over 9 bases. The CDR3 length is 14 residues. The V segment lost 1 base and the J segment 10 bases; nucleotides outside the gene matches: 8. The germline CDR1 and CDR2 sequences are GTSNPN and SVGIG (reference sequence). The CDR3 sequence is CAWSGGTGKLPQHF. The CDR3 nucleotides read TGTGCCTGGAGTGGGGGGACAGGGAAGCTACCCCAGCATTTT.